This T cell receptor beta chain was profiled in a study of T-cell memory formation after mild COVID-19. Study in general: Largely donor-specific TCR clusters were found. General observations from the study: Clones that contracted clustered mainly in CM and EM if CD4+ and in EMRA if CD8+. CD4/CD8 balance held among clones contracting day 15 to 85, and later expanders leaned CD4+.

MiXCR, run by TCRdb on the 5' RACE reads, gives a single entry per CDR3 protein. The repertoire holds about 560,000 distinct CDR3 sequences, with 15% to 20% as singletons. With regard to this clonotype: Antigen unknown.

Per the germline V gene, CDR1 is KGHSH and CDR2 is LQKENI. The CDR3 extends over 18 amino acids. Germline trimming cut 3 bases from V and 1 base from J; bases unmatched to any gene: 12. This chain links TRBV18 with TRBJ2-7, with 10 bases identical to TRBD1. The TCR originated in an adult woman who had mild COVID-19 (a few samples of this study predate the infection). Cell type and time point are not known. Sequencing was done on a sample of PBMCs or a T cell subset sorted from them (not recorded which). CDR3 sequence (DNA): TGTGCCAGCTCACCCCGCTCCACCGGGACAGGGGTTTCCTACGAGCAGTACTTC. As protein: CASSPRSTGTGVSYEQYF. The full variable domain, completed using reference TRBV18 and TRBJ2-7, is NAGVMQNPRHLVRRRGQEARLRCSPMKGHSHVYWYRQLPEEGLKFMVYLQKENIIDESGMPKERFSAEFPKEGPSILRIQQVVRGDSAAYFCASSPRSTGTGVSYEQYFGPGTRLTVT.